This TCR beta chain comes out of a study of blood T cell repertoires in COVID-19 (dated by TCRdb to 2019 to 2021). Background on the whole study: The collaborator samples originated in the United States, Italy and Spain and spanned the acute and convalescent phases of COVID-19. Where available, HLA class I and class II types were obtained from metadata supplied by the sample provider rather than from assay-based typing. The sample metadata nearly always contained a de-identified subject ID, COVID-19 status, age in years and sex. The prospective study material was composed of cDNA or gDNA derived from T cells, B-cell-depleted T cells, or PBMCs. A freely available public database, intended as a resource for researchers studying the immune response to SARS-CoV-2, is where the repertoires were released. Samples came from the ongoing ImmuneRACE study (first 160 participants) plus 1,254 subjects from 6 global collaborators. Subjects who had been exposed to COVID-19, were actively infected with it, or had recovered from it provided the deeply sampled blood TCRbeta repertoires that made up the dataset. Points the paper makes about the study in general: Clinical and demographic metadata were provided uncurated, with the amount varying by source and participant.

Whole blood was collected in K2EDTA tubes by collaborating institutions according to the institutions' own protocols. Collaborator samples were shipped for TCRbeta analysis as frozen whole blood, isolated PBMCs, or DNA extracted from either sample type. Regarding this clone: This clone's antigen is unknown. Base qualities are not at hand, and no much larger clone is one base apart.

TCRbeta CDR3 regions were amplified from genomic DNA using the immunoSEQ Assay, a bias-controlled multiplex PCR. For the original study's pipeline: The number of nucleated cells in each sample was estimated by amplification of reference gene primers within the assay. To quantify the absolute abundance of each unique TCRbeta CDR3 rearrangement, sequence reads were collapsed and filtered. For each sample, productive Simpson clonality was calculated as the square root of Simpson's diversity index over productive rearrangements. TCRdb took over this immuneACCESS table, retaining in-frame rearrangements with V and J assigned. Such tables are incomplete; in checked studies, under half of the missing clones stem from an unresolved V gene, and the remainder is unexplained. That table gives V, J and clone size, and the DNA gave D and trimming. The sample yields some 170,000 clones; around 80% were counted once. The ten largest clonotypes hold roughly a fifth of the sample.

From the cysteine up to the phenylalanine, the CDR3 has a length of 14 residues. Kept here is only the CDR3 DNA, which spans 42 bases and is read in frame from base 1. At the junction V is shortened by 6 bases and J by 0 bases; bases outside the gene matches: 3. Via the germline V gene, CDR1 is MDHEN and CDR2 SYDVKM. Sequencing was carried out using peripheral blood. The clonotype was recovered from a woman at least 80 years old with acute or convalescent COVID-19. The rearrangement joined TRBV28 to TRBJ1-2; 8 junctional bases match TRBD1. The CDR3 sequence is CASRTGAPNYGYTF. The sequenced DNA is TGTGCCAGCAGGACAGGGGCTCCTAACTATGGCTACACCTTC.